Following are 27 T cell receptor beta chains from one sample sequenced in a study of T-cell memory formation after mild COVID-19. TCRdb re-called the 5' RACE reads with MiXCR, one entry per CDR3 protein. The sample gives some 450,000 distinct CDR3 sequences, around 19% of which show up once; 7.5% to 10% is in the top ten. The sample consisted of PBMCs or a T cell subset sorted from them (not recorded which). These receptors were taken from an adult woman who had mild COVID-19 (a few samples of this study predate the infection). Cell type and time point are not known.

This clonotype was counted ten times or more. This rearrangement joins TRBV28 to TRBJ2-1; TRBD2 matches 12 bases. CDR3 length: 17 residues. Germline CDR1 and CDR2: MDHEN and SYDVKM. V was pared by 4 bases and J by 2 bases, with 6 bases of the junction left unmatched. The CDR3 DNA is TGTGCCAGCAGTTCGACTAGCGGGAGCAGGGCCTACAATGAGCAGTTCTTC. Its protein product is CASSSTSGSRAYNEQFF.

The chain joins TRBV20-1 to TRBJ2-5, with D possibly matching TRBD2 (5 bases). Germline V gives CDR1 DFQATT, CDR2 SNEGSKA (reference sequence). The CDR3 spans 12 residues. The V and J ends lost 3 bases and 2 bases respectively, with 7 bases between them. This chain's CDR3 is CSASKRQETQYF. The DNA of the CDR3 is TGCAGTGCTAGCAAGCGGCAAGAGACCCAGTACTTC.

This clonotype showed up just a few times. The CDR3 here is CSAREGTPRETQYF. The CDR3 DNA reads TGCAGTGCTAGAGAAGGGACTCCCAGGGAGACCCAGTACTTC. The chain joins TRBV20-1 to TRBJ2-5; a weak D match, TRBD2 (6 bases). V was shortened by 0 bases and J by 5 bases, with 13 bases between the two germline ends. Germline V gene lookup returns CDR1 DFQATT and CDR2 SNEGSKA (reference sequence). CDR3 size: 14 residues.

In its sample, this clonotype was seen a few times. The V and J genes are TRBV5-1 and TRBJ2-1; D perhaps matches TRBD2 (6 bases). Germline lookup yields CDR1 SGHRS and CDR2 YFSETQ. The CDR3 is 16 amino acids. V was cut by 2 bases and J by 0 bases, with 12 bases left in between. The CDR3 loop is CASSFGRDFSYNEQFF. CDR3 nucleotide sequence: TGCGCCAGCAGCTTTGGTCGGGACTTCTCCTACAATGAGCAGTTCTTC.

The chain has TRBV4-2 and TRBJ2-2; D is possibly TRBD2 (5 bases). Germline CDR1 reads LGHNA; CDR2 reads YNFKEQ. The V end was cut by 1 base, the J end by 5 bases, with 5 bases between. The CDR3 covers 13 residues. The CDR3 DNA sequence: TGTGCCAGCAGCCAAGGACTAACCGGGGAGCTGTTTTTT. This gives the protein CASSQGLTGELFF.

The V gene is TRBV7-9, the J gene TRBJ2-5; 10 bases map to TRBD2. Germline CDR1 reads SEHNR; CDR2 reads FQNEAQ (reference sequence). The CDR3 contains 17 residues. J lost 1 base, V lost 5 bases, and 10 bases had no gene match. CDR3 sequence: CASSQSLAGVRQETQYF. The DNA of the CDR3 is TGTGCCAGCAGCCAATCCCTAGCGGGAGTCCGCCAAGAGACCCAGTACTTC.

Many counts were recorded for this clonotype. The chain recombines TRBV9 with TRBJ1-1, with 7 bases fitting TRBD1. Trimming removed 2 bases from V and 1 base from J; junction bases left unmatched: 11. The CDR3 is made up of 17 amino acids. Germline loops: CDR1 SGDLS, CDR2 YYNGEE. CDR3 sequence reads: CASSVVQGGSRNTEAFF. DNA of the CDR3: TGTGCCAGCAGCGTCGTCCAGGGGGGGTCCAGGAACACTGAAGCTTTCTTT.

This clonotype was observed a few times. V usage is TRBV5-1 and J usage is TRBJ2-3; D not certain. CDR1 and CDR2 from the germline V gene are SGHRS and YFSETQ. Trimming stripped 4 bases from V and 0 bases from J, with 12 bases between. The CDR3 runs 15 residues. In DNA, the CDR3 is TGCGCCAGCAGCCTAACACCGTATAGCACAGATACGCAGTATTTT. Protein product: CASSLTPYSTDTQYF. Supplemented by reference TRBV5-1 and TRBJ2-3, the full variable domain reads KAGVTQTPRYLIKTRGQQVTLSCSPISGHRSVSWYQQTPGQGLQFLFEYFSETQRNKGNFPGRFSGRQFSNSRSEMNVSTLELGDSALYLCASSLTPYSTDTQYFGPGTRLTVL.

The chain uses TRBV19 and TRBJ1-1, with D possibly matching TRBD1 (6 bases). Trimming shortened V by 5 bases and J by 1 base, and 11 bases separated the two germline ends. The CDR3 spans 14 residues. Germline CDR1 is LNHDA and CDR2 is SQIVND (reference sequence). The CDR3 loop is CASSLNRANTEAFF. CDR3 bases: TGTGCCAGTAGTCTGAACAGGGCGAACACTGAAGCTTTCTTT.

This clonotype appeared a few times. This chain links TRBV28 with TRBJ1-6; D is possibly TRBD1 (5 bases). CDR1 MDHEN and CDR2 SYDVKM come from the germline V gene. This CDR3 contains 14 residues. Trimming removed 8 bases at V and 7 bases at J, with 15 bases between. The CDR3 DNA reads as TGTGCCAGCCGGAACGGGGGGGGGAATTCACCCCTCCACTTT. This encodes CASRNGGGNSPLHF.

In this sample, this clonotype turned up many times. V and J are TRBV5-1 and TRBJ2-7; TRBD2 matches at 13 bases. The V gene's germline CDR1 is SGHRS and CDR2 YFSETQ. V lost 4 bases, J lost 2 bases, and 3 bases stayed unmatched. This CDR3 contains 15 residues. This chain's CDR3 is CASSLTSGGTYEQYF. The CDR3 DNA sequence: TGCGCCAGCAGCCTGACTAGCGGGGGGACCTACGAGCAGTACTTC.

There are a few counts of this clonotype. The genes are TRBV27 and TRBJ1-2, with 11 nucleotides matching TRBD1. This CDR3 is built from 16 residues. The germline gives CDR1 MNHEY, CDR2 SMNVEV (reference sequence). Losses at the gene ends were 5 bases for V and 5 bases for J; bases not matched to a gene: 10. CDR3 protein: CASSPRGTGGWYGYTF. Here the CDR3 DNA reads TGTGCCAGCAGTCCCCGAGGGACAGGGGGTTGGTATGGCTACACCTTC.

This clonotype was detected ten times or more. The CDR3 coding sequence is TGTGCCAGTGGCCAGAACACTGAAGCTTTCTTT. Translation gives CASGQNTEAFF. This chain uses TRBV12-3 or TRBV12-4 with TRBJ1-1; D gene uncertain. V lost 9 bases, J lost 1 base, and 6 bases lay in between. The CDR3 contains 11 residues.

This chain joins TRBV5-1 and TRBJ2-3, with 7 bases lining up with TRBD1. Germline V gives CDR1 SGHRS, CDR2 YFSETQ. The trim removed 0 bases at V and 13 bases at J, leaving 8 bases unmatched. This CDR3 is 13 amino acids long. CDR3 residues: CASSLALRGREYF. DNA of the CDR3: TGCGCCAGCAGCTTGGCCCTGAGGGGGCGCGAGTATTTT.

For the CDR3, the DNA is TGTGCCAGCTCCAGGGGACCAGGGTCCGGGGAGCTGTTTTTT. Residues: CASSRGPGSGELFF. The V and J genes are TRBV7-9 and TRBJ2-2; a weak D match, TRBD1 (6 bases). Germline V gene sequence: CDR1 SEHNR, CDR2 FQNEAQ (reference sequence). V lost 8 bases and J lost 6, with 16 bases in between. The CDR3 extends over 14 amino acids. Using reference TRBV7-9 and TRBJ2-2 for the parts outside the CDR3, the full variable domain is DTGVSQNPRHKITKRGQNVTFRCDPISEHNRLYWYRQTLGQGPEFLTYFQNEAQLEKSRLLSDRFSAERPKGSFSTLEIQRTEQGDSAMYLCASSRGPGSGELFFGEGSRLTVL.

The table lists this clonotype with a few counts. This sequence joins TRBV7-2 and TRBJ2-3, with 8 bases that match TRBD1. This CDR3 is 15 amino acids long. The J segment lost 1 base and the V segment lost 4 bases, leaving 4 bases of the junction unmatched. Germline V gives CDR1 SGHTA, CDR2 FQGNSA. The CDR3 region has the DNA TGTGCCAGCAGCTATATGACAGGGGGCACAGATACGCAGTATTTT. It specifies CASSYMTGGTDTQYF.

The table lists this clonotype with a few counts. J is TRBJ2-1 and V is TRBV30; D uncertain. Trimming pared 5 bases from V and 9 bases from J, leaving 8 bases between. This CDR3 region has 10 residues. Germline CDR1 is GTSNPN and CDR2 is SVGIG (reference sequence). CDR3 sequence: CAWGLVEQFF. The DNA for the CDR3 is TGTGCCTGGGGGCTGGTTGAGCAGTTCTTC. The entire variable domain, with the rest obtained from reference TRBV30 and TRBJ2-1, is as follows: SQTIHQWPATLVQPVGSPLSLECTVEGTSNPNLYWYRQAAGRGLQLLFYSVGIGQISSEVPQNLSASRPQDRQFILSSKKLLLSDSGFYLCAWGLVEQFFGPGTRLTVL.

Ten or more counts support this clonotype. The chain employs TRBV4-2 and TRBJ1-2; D is uncertain. Trimming stripped 4 bases from V and 6 bases from J, with 15 bases between. Per germline, CDR1 LGHNA and CDR2 YNFKEQ. The CDR3 is 14 amino acids. CDR3 nucleotides: TGTGCCAGCAGCCCAAGGGAACGGCCTCATGGCTACACCTTC. Translated, it gives CASSPRERPHGYTF.

The chain employs TRBV7-9 and TRBJ2-1; D is ambiguous. Germline V gene sequence: CDR1 SEHNR, CDR2 FQNEAQ (reference sequence). This CDR3 has 14 amino acids. Trimming took off 1 base at V and 5 bases at J, with 9 bases between the two ends. CDR3 protein: CASSLVGNHNEQFF. In DNA form, the CDR3 reads TGTGCCAGCAGCTTAGTAGGTAACCACAATGAGCAGTTCTTC.

V usage is TRBV12-3 or TRBV12-4 and J usage is TRBJ2-5, with D hard to call. V lost 6 bases and J lost 4, with 9 bases in between. The CDR3 consists of 12 residues. The CDR3 nucleotides read TGTGCCAGCAGATCCCATAGAGAGACCCAGTACTTC. It encodes CASRSHRETQYF.

This clonotype was recorded a few times. This sequence joins TRBV5-1 and TRBJ1-1; D is uncertain. The CDR3 is made up of 16 amino acids. Trimming took off 3 bases at V and 5 bases at J, with 20 bases between the two ends. Germline-derived CDR1 and CDR2 are SGHRS and YFSETQ. CDR3 bases: TGCGCCAGCAGCTCCCGGGGTGGTACTGGGAAGACTGAAGCTTTCTTT. This codes for CASSSRGGTGKTEAFF. Supplemented by reference TRBV5-1 and TRBJ1-1, the full variable domain reads KAGVTQTPRYLIKTRGQQVTLSCSPISGHRSVSWYQQTPGQGLQFLFEYFSETQRNKGNFPGRFSGRQFSNSRSEMNVSTLELGDSALYLCASSSRGGTGKTEAFFGQGTRLTVV.

V and J are TRBV20-1 and TRBJ1-1; the D is unclear. The CDR3 extends over 13 amino acids. In germline, CDR1 is DFQATT, CDR2 SNEGSKA (reference sequence). V lost 0 bases and J 0 bases, leaving 5 bases between the germline ends. The CDR3 DNA sequence: TGCAGTGCTAGAGATGAGTTGAACACTGAAGCTTTCTTT. Translating it yields CSARDELNTEAFF.

The count of this clonotype is one. CDR3 in amino acids: CSAREGAGGNTEAFF. For the CDR3, the DNA is TGCAGTGCTAGAGAGGGAGCGGGGGGCAACACTGAAGCTTTCTTT. The V gene is TRBV20-1, the J gene TRBJ1-1; TRBD1 is a possible D gene (6 bases). This CDR3 contains 15 residues. Germline-derived CDR1 and CDR2 are DFQATT and SNEGSKA (reference sequence). Trimming stripped 0 bases from V and 2 bases from J, with 13 bases between.

In its sample, this clonotype was seen a few times. The gene calls are TRBV7-9 and TRBJ1-3; TRBD1 agrees at 7 bases. The CDR3 covers 15 residues. V shed 5 bases and J 2 bases; nucleotides not matched to a gene: 6. Germline V gene sequence: CDR1 SEHNR, CDR2 FQNEAQ (reference sequence). The CDR3 is CASSPLTGPGNTIYF. CDR3 nucleotides: TGTGCCAGCAGCCCACTGACAGGGCCTGGAAACACCATATATTTT.

There are many counts of this clonotype. The chain links TRBV5-5 to TRBJ2-7, with 7 nucleotides matching TRBD2. Trimming cost V 1 base and J 0 bases; bases outside gene matches: 10. The CDR3 contains 17 residues. Germline V gene data show CDR1 as SGHKS and CDR2 as YYEKEE (reference sequence). Here the CDR3 reads CASSLSALGGSSYEQYF. The CDR3 nucleotides read TGTGCCAGCAGCTTGTCCGCACTGGGAGGGAGCTCCTACGAGCAGTACTTC.

The chain carries TRBV19 and TRBJ1-1; possible D gene TRBD1, 5 bases. Trimming stripped 9 bases from V and 0 bases from J, with 14 bases between. This CDR3 spans 14 amino acids. From germline, CDR1 is LNHDA and CDR2 SQIVND (reference sequence). In nucleotides, the CDR3 is TGTGCCAGCACAGGACGCCTAATGAACACTGAAGCTTTCTTT. It specifies CASTGRLMNTEAFF. The variable domain in full, with the rest retrieved from reference TRBV19 and TRBJ1-1, is DGGITQSPKYLFRKEGQNVTLSCEQNLNHDAMYWYRQDPGQGLRLIYYSQIVNDFQKGDIAEGYSVSREKKESFPLTVTSAQKNPTAFYLCASTGRLMNTEAFFGQGTRLTVV.

This clonotype showed up just a few times. The chain is built from TRBV28 and TRBJ2-7, with TRBD1 matching over 8 bases. CDR1 MDHEN and CDR2 SYDVKM come from the germline V gene. Trimming removed 5 bases from V and 2 bases from J; junction bases left unmatched: 11. The CDR3 totals 16 residues. The CDR3 loop reads CASSAEGQGPTYEQYF. Written as DNA, the CDR3 is TGTGCCAGCAGTGCGGAAGGACAGGGCCCTACCTACGAGCAGTACTTC.